This TCR beta chain was retrieved from a study of siplizumab effects on memory and regulatory T cells (dated by TCRdb to between 2017 and 2020). Background for the entire study: The study looked at the effect of siplizumab, an anti-CD2 antibody, on alloreactive T-cell subsets in allogeneic mixed lymphocyte reactions made from human PBMCs.

Taken from the germline V gene, the CDR1 and CDR2 loops are SGHRS and YFSETQ. The trim is 0 bases for V and 2 bases for J, with a gap of 11 bases between the germline ends. The CDR3 measures 15 amino acids from cysteine to phenylalanine. Only the CDR3 DNA is retained, 45 bases long and in frame from the first base. TCRbeta CDR3 sequencing was performed on sorted unstimulated T cells and on proliferating T cells recovered from mixed lymphocyte reactions. Fresh whole blood from some eleven HLA-typed healthy donors was used to isolate PBMCs. Unstimulated CD4+ regulatory T cells were FACS-sorted to map the origin of alloreactive clones. Library generation was performed with the immunoSEQ multiplex PCR assay. Roughly 10^5 TCR templates per sample were assayed on the deep sequencing platform. Genomic DNA extracted from sorted T cells was the material used for TCRbeta CDR3 sequencing. The source study handled its data this way. The R programming language was used for the clonal analysis of the TCRbeta CDR3 data. Alloreactive CD4+ and CD8+ clones were defined by comparing unstimulated samples with post-reaction CFSE-low samples. Regulatory or non-regulatory origin of alloreactive CD4+ clones was assigned by matching sequences to the sorted unstimulated Treg and non-Treg repertoires. The source is immuneACCESS, and TCRdb retained only in-frame sequences with V and J called. Part of the clones is not carried over; for the studies checked, unresolved V genes explain less than half of this, and the remainder is unexplained. Clonal size and the V and J genes are those of that table, whereas D and trimming came from the DNA. The sample table lists 110,000 or so clones, 92% of them with a count of one. The ten top clones hold roughly 0.75% of the sample.

What the work shows at the level of the full study, not this receptor alone: Greater diversity appeared to be present in unstimulated naive T cells than in memory T cells, and a substantial contribution to the alloresponse seemed to be made by naive cells. In reactions with siplizumab, an average of 68.8% of mappable alloreactive CD4+ clones were Treg-derived, compared with roughly 27% in control reactions. Siplizumab significantly reduced the cumulative frequency of alloreactive sequences traceable to unstimulated CD4+ memory T cells. Because sequences at frequencies below about 10^-5 were poorly captured, only a minor fraction of alloreactive clones could be mapped back to unstimulated subsets. No functional confirmation was obtained for the suppressive function of proliferating Tregs from siplizumab cultures. For roughly 75-96% of proliferating CD4+ or CD8+ clones, no naive or memory phenotype could be assigned.

As for this clone: The target of this receptor is not known. No qualities accompany the bases; no much larger clone lies one base away.

The sequencing input was Tregs sorted from blood. This TCR derives from a human donor in good health. Recombination joined TRBV5-1 with TRBJ1-1, with a weak D call of TRBD1 (5 bases match). The DNA is TGCGCCAGCAGCTTGGCCAGGGTAGTAAACACTGAAGCTTTCTTT. It is translated as CASSLARVVNTEAFF. The full variable domain, completed from the reference TRBV5-1 and TRBJ1-1 proteins outside the CDR3, reads KAGVTQTPRYLIKTRGQQVTLSCSPISGHRSVSWYQQTPGQGLQFLFEYFSETQRNKGNFPGRFSGRQFSNSRSEMNVSTLELGDSALYLCASSLARVVNTEAFFGQGTRLTVV.